This TCR beta chain was found in a study of STAT3 mutations in large granular lymphocyte leukemia. Looking at the study overall: Over half of T-LGLL patients had one or more immunosuppressive regimens. Overall study findings and caveats: In T-cell large granular lymphocyte leukemia, about half of patients showed multiple immunodominant subclonotypes. All newly emerging clones after therapy were STAT3 wild type.

Notes on this clone: Its target is unknown.

CDR1 is SEHNR and CDR2 is FQNEAQ in the germline V gene (reference sequence). The CDR3 consists of 13 residues. Between the trimmed V and J ends, which lost 5 bases and 10 bases, there was a span of 12 bases. Assay used: immunoSEQ multiplex PCR; TCRdb lists only in-frame clones, some missing. The table records roughly 3,300 clones, 88% of them present only once. The chain combines TRBV7-9 with TRBJ1-6; D gene unclear. The TCR was taken from a man between 40 and 49 years old with T-cell large granular lymphocyte leukemia. Some clones in this sample may be carry-over from other donors' samples. Material for sequencing was peripheral blood mononuclear cells. CDR3 sequence (DNA): TGTGCCAGCAGCCTGGAAGGGAAATCACCCCTCCACTTT. Amino acids: CASSLEGKSPLHF.